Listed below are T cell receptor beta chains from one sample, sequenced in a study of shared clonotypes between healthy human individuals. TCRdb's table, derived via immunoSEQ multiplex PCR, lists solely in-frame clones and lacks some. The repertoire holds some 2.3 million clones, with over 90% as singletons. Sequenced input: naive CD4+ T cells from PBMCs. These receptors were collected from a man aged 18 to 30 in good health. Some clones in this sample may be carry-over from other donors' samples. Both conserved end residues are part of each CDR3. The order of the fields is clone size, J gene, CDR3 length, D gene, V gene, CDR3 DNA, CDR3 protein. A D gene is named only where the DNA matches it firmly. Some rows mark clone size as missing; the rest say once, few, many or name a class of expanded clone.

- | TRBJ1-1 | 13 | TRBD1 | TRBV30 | TGTGCCTGGAGTCGGGACAGGAACACTGAAGCTTTCTTT | CAWSRDRNTEAFF
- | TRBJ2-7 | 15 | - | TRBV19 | TGTGCCAGTAGTATGGGAGTACCGAGGTGGTACGAGCAGTACTTC | CASSMGVPRWYEQYF
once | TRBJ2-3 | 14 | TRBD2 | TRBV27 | TGTGCCAGCAGTTTTAGCGGGAACGCAGATACGCAGTATTTT | CASSFSGNADTQYF
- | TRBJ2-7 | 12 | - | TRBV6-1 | TGTGCCAGCAGTGTCCAGGGGCACGAGCAGTACTTC | CASSVQGHEQYF
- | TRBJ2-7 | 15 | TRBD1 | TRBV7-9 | TGTGCCAGCAGTCAGACCGGGACAGGGGGTTACGAGCAGTACTTC | CASSQTGTGGYEQYF
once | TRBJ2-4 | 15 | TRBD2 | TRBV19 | TGTGCCAGTAGTATGCTAGCGGGAGCAAAAAACATTCAGTACTTC | CASSMLAGAKNIQYF
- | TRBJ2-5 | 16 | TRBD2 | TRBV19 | TGTGCCAGTAGGATGATGGCGACTAGCGGGTGGGAGACCCAGTACTTC | CASRMMATSGWETQYF
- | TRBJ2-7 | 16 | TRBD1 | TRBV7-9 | TGTGCCAGCAGCCCCAAGACAGGGTTAAGCTCCTACGAGCAGTACTTC | CASSPKTGLSSYEQYF
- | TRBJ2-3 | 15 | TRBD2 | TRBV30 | TGTGCCTGGAGGTGGGAGGGCCTCTTAACAGATACGCAGTATTTT | CAWRWEGLLTDTQYF
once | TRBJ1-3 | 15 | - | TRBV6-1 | TGTGCCAGCAGTGAATTTGCCGGCTCTGGAAACACCATATATTTT | CASSEFAGSGNTIYF
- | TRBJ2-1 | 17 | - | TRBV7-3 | TGTGCCAGCAGCTTAAATCCCTTAACCGGGGACTACAATGAGCAGTTCTTC | CASSLNPLTGDYNEQFF
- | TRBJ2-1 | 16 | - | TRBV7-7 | TGTGCCAGCAGCTTGGGGCTACCGAGCTCCTACAATGAGCAGTTCTTC | CASSLGLPSSYNEQFF
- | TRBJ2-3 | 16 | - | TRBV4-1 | TGCGCCAGCAGCCAGGCCGGGTCCCGAGGGACAGATACGCAGTATTTT | CASSQAGSRGTDTQYF
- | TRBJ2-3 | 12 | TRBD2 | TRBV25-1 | TGTGCAGTGGGGGGGGATACAGATACGCAGTATTTT | CAVGGDTDTQYF
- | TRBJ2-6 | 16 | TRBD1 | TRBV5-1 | TGCGCCAGCAGCTTCGACAGGGTCTCTGGGGCCAACGTCCTGACTTTC | CASSFDRVSGANVLTF
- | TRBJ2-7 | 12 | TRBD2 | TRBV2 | TGTGCCAGCAGTTCTAGCGGGAACGAGCAGTACTTC | CASSSSGNEQYF
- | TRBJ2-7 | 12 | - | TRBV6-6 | TGTGCCAGCAGCTCTCTTGCGGGCGAGCAGTACTTC | CASSSLAGEQYF
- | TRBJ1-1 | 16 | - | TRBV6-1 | TGTGCCAGCAGTGAAGCCGGGGGCAGGGTGAACACTGAAGCTTTCTTT | CASSEAGGRVNTEAFF
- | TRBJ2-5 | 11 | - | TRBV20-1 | TGCAGTGCTCCCATAGGGGAGACCCAGTACTTC | CSAPIGETQYF
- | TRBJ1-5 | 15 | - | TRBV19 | TGTGCCAGTAGTCCCCCCTTAGGGGTCAATCAGCCCCAGCATTTT | CASSPPLGVNQPQHF